This TCR beta chain was recovered during a study of cytomegalovirus exposure and HLA in healthy donors. The overall study: Approximately 85 million unique TCRs from HLA-typed donors were held in an early data release. General study results and limits: Listed as cytomegalovirus-associated were about 160 TCR beta chains. In all likelihood, a cluster of highly shared sequence variants was a sequencing artifact. Confirmation in vitro established that three CMV-associated chains were specific for CMV antigens.

This CDR3 is built from 15 residues. V was pared by 0 bases and J by 3 bases, with 4 bases of the junction left unmatched. Germline V gene sequence: CDR1 MNHEY, CDR2 SMNVEV (reference sequence). In regard to this clone: The target antigen is unknown.

The study ran its PCR with 60 Vbeta and 13 Jbeta primers. Some clones are missing from TCRdb's copy, which holds only in-frame ones; the method was immunoSEQ multiplex PCR. Its listing shows some 180,000 clones. The V and J genes are TRBV27 and TRBJ2-7; 8 nucleotides agree with TRBD1. Sequencing used PBMCs. The sequence derives from a man aged 25-40 years in good health and CMV-seronegative. This CDR3 reads CASSLSWTGNYEQYF. In nucleotides, the CDR3 is TGTGCCAGCAGTTTATCGTGGACAGGGAACTACGAGCAGTACTTC.